This T cell receptor (beta chain) is drawn from a study of T cells after yellow fever vaccination. The 5'RACE template-switching step produced TCR cDNA and added a universal primer site and UMIs. TCRdb reprocessed the 5' RACE reads via MiXCR and lists one record per CDR3 protein. The sample holds roughly 310,000 distinct CDR3 sequences, roughly 8.7% seen once. Whole-study results and caveats: On re-exposure, the response was weaker but peaked faster, at day 5 versus 15. Repertoires obtained by FACS sorting could include abundant clonotypes that entered as contaminants from the bulk population. After the booster, approximately 96% of CD4 and around nine tenths of CD8 primary-response clones were re-detected.

V was shortened by 3 bases and J by 3 bases, with 14 bases between the two germline ends. The germline V gene has CDR1 MGHRA and CDR2 YSYEKL. The CDR3 spans 16 residues. This clonotype was recorded a few times. Its antigen is not identified. This sample comprised PBMCs, obtained on the day of the first yellow fever vaccination. This chain uses TRBV4-1 with TRBJ2-2, with D possibly matching TRBD2 (5 bases). The sequence was collected from a man between 18 and 29 years old who received the YFV17D yellow fever vaccine. The CDR3 DNA follows: TGCGCCAGCAGCCAGAGCGCATGGGGAGACACCGGGGAGCTGTTTTTT. As protein: CASSQSAWGDTGELFF.